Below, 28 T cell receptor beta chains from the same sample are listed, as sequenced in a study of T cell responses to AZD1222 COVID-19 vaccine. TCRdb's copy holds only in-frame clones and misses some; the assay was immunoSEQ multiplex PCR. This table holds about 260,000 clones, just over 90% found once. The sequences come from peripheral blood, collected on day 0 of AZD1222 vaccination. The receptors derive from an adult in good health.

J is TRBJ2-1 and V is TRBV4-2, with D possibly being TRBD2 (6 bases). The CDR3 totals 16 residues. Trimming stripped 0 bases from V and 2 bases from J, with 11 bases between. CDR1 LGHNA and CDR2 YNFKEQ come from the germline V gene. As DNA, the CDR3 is TGTGCCAGCAGCCAAGATGGAATAGCGGCCTACAATGAGCAGTTCTTC. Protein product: CASSQDGIAAYNEQFF.

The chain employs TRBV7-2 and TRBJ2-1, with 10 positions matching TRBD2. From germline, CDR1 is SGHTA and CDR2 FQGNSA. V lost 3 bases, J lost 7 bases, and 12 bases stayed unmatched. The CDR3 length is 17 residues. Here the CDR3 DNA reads TGTGCCAGCAGCTTTATTAGCGGGGGGTTAGTGGGAAATGAGCAGTTCTTC. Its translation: CASSFISGGLVGNEQFF.

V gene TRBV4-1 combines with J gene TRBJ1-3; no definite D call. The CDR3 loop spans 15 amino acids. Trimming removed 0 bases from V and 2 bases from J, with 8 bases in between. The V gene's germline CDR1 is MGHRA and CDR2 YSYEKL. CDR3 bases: TGCGCCAGCAGCCAAGAACATAATACTGGAAACACCATATATTTT. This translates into CASSQEHNTGNTIYF.

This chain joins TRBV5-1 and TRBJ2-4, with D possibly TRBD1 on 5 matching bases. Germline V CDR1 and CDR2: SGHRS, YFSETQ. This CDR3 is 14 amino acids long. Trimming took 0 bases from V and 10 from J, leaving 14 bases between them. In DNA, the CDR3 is TGCGCCAGCAGCTTGGACCTTGGACAACGAATTCAGTACTTC. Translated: CASSLDLGQRIQYF.

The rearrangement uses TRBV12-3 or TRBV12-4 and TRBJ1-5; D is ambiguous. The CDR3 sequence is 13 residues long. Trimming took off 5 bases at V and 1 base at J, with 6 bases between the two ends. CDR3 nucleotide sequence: TGTGCCAGCAGTGACCCAAGCAATCAGCCCCAGCATTTT. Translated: CASSDPSNQPQHF.

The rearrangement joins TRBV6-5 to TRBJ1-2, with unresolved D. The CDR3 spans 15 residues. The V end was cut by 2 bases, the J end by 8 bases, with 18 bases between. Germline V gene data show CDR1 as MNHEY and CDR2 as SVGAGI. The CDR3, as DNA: TGTGCCAGCAGTTACACGACGGGGAAGGAGGGCGGCTACACCTTC. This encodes CASSYTTGKEGGYTF.

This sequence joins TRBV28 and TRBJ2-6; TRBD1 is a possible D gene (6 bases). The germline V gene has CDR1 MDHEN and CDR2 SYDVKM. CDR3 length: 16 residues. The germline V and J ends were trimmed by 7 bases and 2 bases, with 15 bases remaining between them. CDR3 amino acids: CASTLSPGAGANVLTF. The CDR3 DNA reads TGTGCCAGCACCCTCTCCCCAGGGGCTGGGGCCAACGTCCTGACTTTC.

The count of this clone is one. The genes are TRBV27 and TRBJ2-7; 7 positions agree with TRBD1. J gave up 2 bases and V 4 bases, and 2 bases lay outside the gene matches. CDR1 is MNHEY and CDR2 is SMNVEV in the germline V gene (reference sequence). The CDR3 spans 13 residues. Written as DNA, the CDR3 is TGTGCCAGCAGTTCCAGGGGGACCTACGAGCAGTACTTC. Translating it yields CASSSRGTYEQYF.

The CDR3 reads CASSSRTSGRFGTDTQYF. The CDR3 bases are TGTGCCAGCAGTTCACGGACTAGCGGGAGATTCGGGACAGATACGCAGTATTTT. This rearrangement joins TRBV27 to TRBJ2-3, with TRBD2 matching 13 bases. Losses at the gene ends were 4 bases for V and 3 bases for J; bases not matched to a gene: 10. This CDR3 contains 18 residues. Germline assignment: CDR1 MNHEY and CDR2 SMNVEV (reference sequence).

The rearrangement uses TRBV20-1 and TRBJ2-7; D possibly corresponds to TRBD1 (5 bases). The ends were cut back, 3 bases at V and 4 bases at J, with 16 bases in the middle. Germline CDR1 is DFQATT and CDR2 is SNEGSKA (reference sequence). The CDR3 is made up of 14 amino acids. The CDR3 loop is CSASRAPGSYEQYF. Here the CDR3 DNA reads TGCAGTGCTAGTAGGGCCCCAGGGTCTTACGAGCAGTACTTC.

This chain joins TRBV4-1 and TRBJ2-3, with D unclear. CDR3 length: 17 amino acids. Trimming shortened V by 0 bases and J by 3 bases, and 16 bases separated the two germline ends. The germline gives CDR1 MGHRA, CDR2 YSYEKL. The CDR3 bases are TGCGCCAGCAGCCAAGACCGGCCTGCTTTACGTACAGATACGCAGTATTTT. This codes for CASSQDRPALRTDTQYF.

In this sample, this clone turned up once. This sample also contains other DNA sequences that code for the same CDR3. The CDR3 nucleotides read TGTGCCAGTAGTATTTTAGGCCAGCCCCAGCATTTT. Its translation is CASSILGQPQHF. The rearrangement uses TRBV19 and TRBJ1-5; D not resolved. V was pared by 3 bases and J by 7 bases, with 7 bases between. Per the germline V gene, CDR1 is LNHDA and CDR2 is SQIVND (reference sequence). This CDR3 is 12 amino acids long.

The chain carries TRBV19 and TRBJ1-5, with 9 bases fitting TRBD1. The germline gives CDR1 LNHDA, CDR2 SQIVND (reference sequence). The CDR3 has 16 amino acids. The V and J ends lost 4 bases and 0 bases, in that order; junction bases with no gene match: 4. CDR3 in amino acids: CASSRGQGYSNQPQHF. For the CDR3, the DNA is TGTGCCAGTAGTAGGGGACAGGGTTATAGCAATCAGCCCCAGCATTTT.

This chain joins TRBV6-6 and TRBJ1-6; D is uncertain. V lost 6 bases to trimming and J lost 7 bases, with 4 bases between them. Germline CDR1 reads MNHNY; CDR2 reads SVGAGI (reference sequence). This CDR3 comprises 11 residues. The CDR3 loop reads CASSLNSPLHF. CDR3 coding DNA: TGTGCCAGCAGCCTGAATTCACCCCTCCACTTT.

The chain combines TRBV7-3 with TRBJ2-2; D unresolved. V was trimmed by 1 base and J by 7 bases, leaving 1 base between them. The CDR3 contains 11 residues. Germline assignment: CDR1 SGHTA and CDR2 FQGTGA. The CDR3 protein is CASSLNGELFF. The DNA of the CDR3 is TGTGCCAGCAGCTTAAACGGGGAGCTGTTTTTT. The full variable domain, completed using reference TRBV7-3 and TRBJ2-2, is GAGVSQTPSNKVTEKGKYVELRCDPISGHTALYWYRQSLGQGPEFLIYFQGTGAADDSGLPNDRFFAVRPEGSVSTLKIQRTERGDSAVYLCASSLNGELFFGEGSRLTVL.

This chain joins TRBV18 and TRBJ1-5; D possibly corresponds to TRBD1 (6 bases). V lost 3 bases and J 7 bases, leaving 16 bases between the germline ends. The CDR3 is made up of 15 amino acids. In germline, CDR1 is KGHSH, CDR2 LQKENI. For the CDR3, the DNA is TGTGCCAGCTCACCCGGACGACAGGAGGGACAGCCCCAGCATTTT. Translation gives CASSPGRQEGQPQHF.

CDR3 sequence: CASSTSQGTHGYTF. DNA for the CDR3: TGTGCCAGCAGCACGTCACAAGGGACACACGGCTACACCTTC. The genes are TRBV28 and TRBJ1-2, with D possibly TRBD1 on 6 matching bases. The length of the CDR3 is 14 residues. Germline assignment: CDR1 MDHEN and CDR2 SYDVKM. The V end was cut by 6 bases, the J end by 8 bases, with 19 bases between.

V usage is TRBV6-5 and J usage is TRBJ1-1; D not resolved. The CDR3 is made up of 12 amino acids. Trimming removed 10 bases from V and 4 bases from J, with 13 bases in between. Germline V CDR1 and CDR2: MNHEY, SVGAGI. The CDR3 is CAIAESPTEAFF. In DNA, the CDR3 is TGTGCCATAGCCGAGAGCCCCACTGAAGCTTTCTTT.

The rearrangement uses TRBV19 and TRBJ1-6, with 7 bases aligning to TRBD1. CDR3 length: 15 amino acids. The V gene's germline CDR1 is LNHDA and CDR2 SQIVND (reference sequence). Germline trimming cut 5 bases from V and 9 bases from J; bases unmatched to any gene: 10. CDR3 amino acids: CASSVTGTVGSPLHF. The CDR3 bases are TGTGCCAGTAGTGTAACCGGGACAGTTGGTTCACCCCTCCACTTT.

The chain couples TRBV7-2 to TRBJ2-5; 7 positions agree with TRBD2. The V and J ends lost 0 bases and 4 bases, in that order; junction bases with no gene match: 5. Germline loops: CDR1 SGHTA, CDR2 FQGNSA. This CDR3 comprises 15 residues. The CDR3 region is CASSLARTSGETQYF. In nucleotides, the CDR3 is TGTGCCAGCAGCTTAGCTAGGACTAGTGGAGAGACCCAGTACTTC.

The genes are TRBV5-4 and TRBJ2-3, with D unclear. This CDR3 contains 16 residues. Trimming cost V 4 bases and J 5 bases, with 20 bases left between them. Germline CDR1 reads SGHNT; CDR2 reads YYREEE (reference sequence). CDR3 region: CASSPTAAAERDTQYF. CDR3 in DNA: TGTGCCAGCAGCCCAACGGCCGCCGCAGAGAGAGATACGCAGTATTTT.

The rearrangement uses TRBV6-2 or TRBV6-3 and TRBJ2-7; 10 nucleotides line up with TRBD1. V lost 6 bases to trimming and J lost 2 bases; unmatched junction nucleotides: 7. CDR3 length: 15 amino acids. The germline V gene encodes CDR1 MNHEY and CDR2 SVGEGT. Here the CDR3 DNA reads TGTGCCAGCAGCCCCGGACAGGGGGGGACCTACGAGCAGTACTTC. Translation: CASSPGQGGTYEQYF.

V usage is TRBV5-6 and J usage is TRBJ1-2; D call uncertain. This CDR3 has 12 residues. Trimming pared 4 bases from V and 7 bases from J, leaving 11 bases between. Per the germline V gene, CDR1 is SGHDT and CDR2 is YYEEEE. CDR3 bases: TGTGCCAGCAGCCTCGGACCGGTTGGCTACACCTTC. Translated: CASSLGPVGYTF.

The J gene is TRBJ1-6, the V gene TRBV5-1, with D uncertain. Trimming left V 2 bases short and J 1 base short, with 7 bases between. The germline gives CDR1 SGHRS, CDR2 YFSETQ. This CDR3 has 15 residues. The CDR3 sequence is CASSFRESYNSPLHF. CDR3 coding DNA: TGCGCCAGCAGCTTTCGTGAGTCCTATAATTCACCCCTCCACTTT.

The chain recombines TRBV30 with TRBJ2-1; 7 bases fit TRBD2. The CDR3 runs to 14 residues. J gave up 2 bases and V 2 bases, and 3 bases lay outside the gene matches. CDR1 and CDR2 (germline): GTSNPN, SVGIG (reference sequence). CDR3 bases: TGTGCCTGGAGTATTCTAGCGGCCTACAATGAGCAGTTCTTC. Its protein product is CAWSILAAYNEQFF.

The CDR3 reads CATSNAQGGFGGYTF. As DNA, the CDR3 is TGTGCCACCAGCAACGCTCAGGGGGGTTTCGGTGGCTACACCTTC. This chain connects TRBV15 to TRBJ1-2, with 7 positions matching TRBD1. In germline, CDR1 is LNHNV, CDR2 YYDKDF (reference sequence). This CDR3 has 15 residues. V lost 4 bases, J lost 7 bases, and 12 bases stayed unmatched.

Written as DNA, the CDR3 is TGCGCCAGCAGCTTGGAGGGCACCTACACAGATACGCAGTATTTT. Translation gives CASSLEGTYTDTQYF. The V call is TRBV5-1, the J call TRBJ2-3, with unresolved D. The germline gives CDR1 SGHRS, CDR2 YFSETQ. V was shortened by 0 bases and J by 2 bases, with 10 bases between the two germline ends. CDR3 length equals 15 residues.

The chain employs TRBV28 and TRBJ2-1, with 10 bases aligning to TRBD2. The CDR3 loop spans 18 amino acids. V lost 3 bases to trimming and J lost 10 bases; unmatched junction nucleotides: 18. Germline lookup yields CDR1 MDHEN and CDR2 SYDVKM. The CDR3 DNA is TGTGCCAGCAGTTTGGGGACTAGCGCTTCCGAGGGGCCCTTCGAGCAGTTCTTC. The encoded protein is CASSLGTSASEGPFEQFF. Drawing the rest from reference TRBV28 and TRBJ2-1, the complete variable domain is DVKVTQSSRYLVKRTGEKVFLECVQDMDHENMFWYRQDPGLGLRLIYFSYDVKMKEKGDIPEGYSVSREKKERFSLILESASTNQTSMYLCASSLGTSASEGPFEQFFGPGTRLTVL.